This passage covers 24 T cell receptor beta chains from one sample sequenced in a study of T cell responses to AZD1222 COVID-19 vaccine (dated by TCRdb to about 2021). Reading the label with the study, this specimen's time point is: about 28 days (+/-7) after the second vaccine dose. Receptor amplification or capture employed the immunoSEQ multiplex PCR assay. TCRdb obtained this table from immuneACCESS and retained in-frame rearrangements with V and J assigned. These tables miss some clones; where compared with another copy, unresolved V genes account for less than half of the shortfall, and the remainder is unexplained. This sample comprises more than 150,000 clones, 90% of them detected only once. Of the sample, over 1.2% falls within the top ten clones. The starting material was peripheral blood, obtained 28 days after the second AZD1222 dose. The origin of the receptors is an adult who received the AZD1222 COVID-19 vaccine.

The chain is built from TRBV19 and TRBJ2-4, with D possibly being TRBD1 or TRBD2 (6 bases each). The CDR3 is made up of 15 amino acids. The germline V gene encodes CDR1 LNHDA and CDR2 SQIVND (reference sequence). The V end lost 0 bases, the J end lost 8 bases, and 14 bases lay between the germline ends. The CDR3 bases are TGTGCCAGTAGTATAGATTTGGGGGGACAATACATTCAGTACTTC. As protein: CASSIDLGGQYIQYF.

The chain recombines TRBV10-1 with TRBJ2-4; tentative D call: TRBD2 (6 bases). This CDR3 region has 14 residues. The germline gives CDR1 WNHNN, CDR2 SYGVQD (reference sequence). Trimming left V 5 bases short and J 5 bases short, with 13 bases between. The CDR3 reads CASSPGGIQNIQYF. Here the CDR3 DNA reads TGCGCCAGCAGTCCCGGGGGTATTCAAAACATTCAGTACTTC.

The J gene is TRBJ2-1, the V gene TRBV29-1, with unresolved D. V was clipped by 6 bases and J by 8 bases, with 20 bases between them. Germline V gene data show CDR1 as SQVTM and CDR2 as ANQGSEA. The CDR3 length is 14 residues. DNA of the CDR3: TGCAGCGTCGATCAGACCTTAAATCGGGATGAGCAGTTCTTC. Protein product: CSVDQTLNRDEQFF.

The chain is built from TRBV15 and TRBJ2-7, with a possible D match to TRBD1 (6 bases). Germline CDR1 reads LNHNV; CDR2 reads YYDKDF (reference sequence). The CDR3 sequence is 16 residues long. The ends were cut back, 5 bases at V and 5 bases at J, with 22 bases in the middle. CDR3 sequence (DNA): TGTGCCACCAGCGGACCCCTGGGGACCTCAGGGGACGAGCAGTACTTC. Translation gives CATSGPLGTSGDEQYF.

The CDR3 loop is CASSPGLAGAHEQYF. Here the CDR3 DNA reads TGTGCCAGCAGCCCCGGACTAGCGGGAGCCCACGAGCAGTACTTC. The rearrangement links TRBV3-1 (or the pseudogene TRBV3-2) to TRBJ2-7; 13 bases agree with TRBD2. This CDR3 has 15 amino acids. The germline gives CDR1 LGHDT, CDR2 YNNKEL (reference sequence). J gave up 5 bases and V 4 bases, and 5 bases lay outside the gene matches.

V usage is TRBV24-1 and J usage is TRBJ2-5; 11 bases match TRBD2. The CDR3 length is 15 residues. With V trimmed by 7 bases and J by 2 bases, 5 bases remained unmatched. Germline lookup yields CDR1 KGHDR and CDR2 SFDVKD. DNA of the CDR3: TGTGCCACCAGCCCGGGACTAGCGGTGCAAGAGACCCAGTACTTC. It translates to CATSPGLAVQETQYF.

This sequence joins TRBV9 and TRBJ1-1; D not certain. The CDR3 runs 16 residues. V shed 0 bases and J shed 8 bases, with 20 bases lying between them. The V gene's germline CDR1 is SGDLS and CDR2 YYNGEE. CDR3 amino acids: CASSVATSGLLAEAFF. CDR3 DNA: TGTGCCAGCAGCGTAGCTACATCTGGGTTACTAGCCGAAGCTTTCTTT.

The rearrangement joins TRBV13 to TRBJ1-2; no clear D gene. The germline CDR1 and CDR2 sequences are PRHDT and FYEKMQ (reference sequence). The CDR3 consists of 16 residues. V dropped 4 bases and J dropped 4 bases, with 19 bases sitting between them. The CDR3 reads CASSSGGPKGGYGYTF. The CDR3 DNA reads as TGTGCCAGCAGCTCAGGAGGACCGAAGGGAGGCTATGGCTACACCTTC.

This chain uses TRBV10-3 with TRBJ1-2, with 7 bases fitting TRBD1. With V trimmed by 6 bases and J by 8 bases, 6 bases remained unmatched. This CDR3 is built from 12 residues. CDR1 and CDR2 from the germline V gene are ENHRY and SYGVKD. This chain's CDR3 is CAIRTGAQGYTF. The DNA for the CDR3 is TGTGCCATCAGAACAGGGGCGCAAGGCTACACCTTC.

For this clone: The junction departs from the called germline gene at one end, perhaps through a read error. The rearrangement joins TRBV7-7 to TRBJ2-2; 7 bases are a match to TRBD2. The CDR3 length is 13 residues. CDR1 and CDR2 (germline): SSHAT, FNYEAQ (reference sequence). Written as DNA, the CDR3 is TGTGCTAGCAGCCGACTAGCCACCGGGGAGCTGTTTTTT. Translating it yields CASSRLATGELFF.

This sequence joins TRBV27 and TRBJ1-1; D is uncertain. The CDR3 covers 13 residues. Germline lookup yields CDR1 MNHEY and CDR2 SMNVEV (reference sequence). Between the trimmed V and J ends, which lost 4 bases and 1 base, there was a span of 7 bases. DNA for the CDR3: TGTGCCAGCAGTTCCTGGCGGAACACTGAAGCTTTCTTT. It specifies CASSSWRNTEAFF.

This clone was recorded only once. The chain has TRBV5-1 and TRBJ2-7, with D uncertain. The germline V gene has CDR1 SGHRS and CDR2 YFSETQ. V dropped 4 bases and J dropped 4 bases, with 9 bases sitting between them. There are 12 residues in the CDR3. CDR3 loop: CASSHSAYEQYF. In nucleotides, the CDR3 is TGCGCCAGCAGCCACAGTGCATACGAGCAGTACTTC.

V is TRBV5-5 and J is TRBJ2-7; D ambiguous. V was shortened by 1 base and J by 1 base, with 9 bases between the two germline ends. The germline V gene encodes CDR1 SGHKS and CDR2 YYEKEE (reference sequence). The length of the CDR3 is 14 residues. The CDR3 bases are TGTGCCAGCAGCTTGCGAGGACCATCCTACGAGCAGTACTTC. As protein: CASSLRGPSYEQYF.

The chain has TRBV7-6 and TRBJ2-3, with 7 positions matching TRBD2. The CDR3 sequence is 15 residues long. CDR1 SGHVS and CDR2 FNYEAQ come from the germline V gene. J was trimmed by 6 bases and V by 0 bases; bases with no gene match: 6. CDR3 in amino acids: CASSLASWRGDTQYF. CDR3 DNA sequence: TGTGCCAGCAGCTTAGCTTCCTGGCGGGGGGATACGCAGTATTTT.

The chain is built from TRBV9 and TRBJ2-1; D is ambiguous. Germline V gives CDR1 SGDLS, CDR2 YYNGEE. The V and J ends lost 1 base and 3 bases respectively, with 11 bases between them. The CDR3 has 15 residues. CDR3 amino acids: CASSVFYRDYNEQFF. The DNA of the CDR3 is TGTGCCAGCAGCGTATTTTACAGAGACTACAATGAGCAGTTCTTC.

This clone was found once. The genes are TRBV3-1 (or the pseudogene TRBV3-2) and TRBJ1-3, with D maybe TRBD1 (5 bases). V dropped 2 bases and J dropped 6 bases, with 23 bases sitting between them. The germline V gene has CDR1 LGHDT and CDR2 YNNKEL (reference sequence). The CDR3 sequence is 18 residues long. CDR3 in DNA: TGTGCCAGCAGCCAAAGCCCCCCTGGGGGGGTAAAGGAAAACACCATATATTTT. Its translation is CASSQSPPGGVKENTIYF.

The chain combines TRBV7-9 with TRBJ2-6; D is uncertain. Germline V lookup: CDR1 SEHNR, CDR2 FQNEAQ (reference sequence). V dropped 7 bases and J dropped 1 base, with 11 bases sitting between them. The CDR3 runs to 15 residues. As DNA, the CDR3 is TGTGCCAGCACCGACGGGCCGTCTGGGGCCAACGTCCTGACTTTC. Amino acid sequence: CASTDGPSGANVLTF.

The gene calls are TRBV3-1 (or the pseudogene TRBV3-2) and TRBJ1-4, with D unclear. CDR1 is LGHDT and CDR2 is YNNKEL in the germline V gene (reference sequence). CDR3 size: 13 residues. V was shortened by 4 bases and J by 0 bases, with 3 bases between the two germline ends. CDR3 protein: CASSPTTNEKLFF. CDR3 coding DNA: TGTGCCAGCAGCCCTACAACTAATGAAAAACTGTTTTTT.

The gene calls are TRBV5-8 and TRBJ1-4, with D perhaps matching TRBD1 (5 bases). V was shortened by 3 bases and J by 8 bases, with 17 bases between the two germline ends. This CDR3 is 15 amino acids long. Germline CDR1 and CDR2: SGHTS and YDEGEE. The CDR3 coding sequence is TGTGCCAGCAGCTCGATGGGACGTTCAAAGGAAAAACTGTTTTTT. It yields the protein CASSSMGRSKEKLFF.

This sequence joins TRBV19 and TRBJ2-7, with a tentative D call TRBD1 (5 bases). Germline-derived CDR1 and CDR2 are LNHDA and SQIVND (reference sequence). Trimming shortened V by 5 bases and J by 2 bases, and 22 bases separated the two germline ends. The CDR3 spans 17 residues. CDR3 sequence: CASSPQGRRTPTYEQYF. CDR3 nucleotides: TGTGCCAGTAGTCCTCAGGGTAGGCGGACCCCAACCTACGAGCAGTACTTC.

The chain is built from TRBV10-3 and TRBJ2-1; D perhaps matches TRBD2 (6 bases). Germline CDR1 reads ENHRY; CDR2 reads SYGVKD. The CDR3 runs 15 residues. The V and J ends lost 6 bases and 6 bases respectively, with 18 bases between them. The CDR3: CAISRSGGKFNEQFF. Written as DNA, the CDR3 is TGTGCCATCAGCCGATCTGGCGGGAAGTTCAATGAGCAGTTCTTC.

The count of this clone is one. This CDR3 is CASSPGTVNTGELFF. Written as DNA, the CDR3 is TGTGCCAGCAGCCCGGGGACGGTGAACACCGGGGAGCTGTTTTTT. The chain uses TRBV11-3 and TRBJ2-2; either TRBD1 or TRBD2 may supply D (5 bases each). The V gene's germline CDR1 is SGHNT and CDR2 YENEEA. Trimming cost V 5 bases and J 1 base, with 11 bases left between them. This CDR3 spans 15 amino acids.

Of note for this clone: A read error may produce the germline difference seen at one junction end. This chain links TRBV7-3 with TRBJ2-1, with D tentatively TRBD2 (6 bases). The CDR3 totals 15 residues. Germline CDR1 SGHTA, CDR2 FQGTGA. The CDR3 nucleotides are TGTGCCAGCAGCCTAACTCTAGCGAAGCACAATGAGCAGTTCTTC. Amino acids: CASSLTLAKHNEQFF.

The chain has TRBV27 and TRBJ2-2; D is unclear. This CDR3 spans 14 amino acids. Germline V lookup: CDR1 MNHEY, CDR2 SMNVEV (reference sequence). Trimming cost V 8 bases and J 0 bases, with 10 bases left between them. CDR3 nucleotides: TGTGCCAGCGGAATGAGTCCGAACACCGGGGAGCTGTTTTTT. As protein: CASGMSPNTGELFF.